The 9 T cell receptor beta chains reported below all come from one sample, sequenced in a study of blood T cell repertoires in COVID-19. Libraries were prepared by immunoSEQ multiplex PCR; TCRdb keeps only in-frame clonotypes and omits some of them. The profile shows about 64,000 clones, around 85% of them singletons. Sequencing was done on a sample of peripheral blood. The receptors shown here come from a human donor in a cohort sampled during active COVID-19.

The sample holds one count of this clone. The J gene is TRBJ2-2, the V gene TRBV18; 8 bases line up with TRBD2. Trimming removed 2 bases from V and 6 bases from J; junction bases left unmatched: 11. Germline CDR1 reads KGHSH; CDR2 reads LQKENI. This CDR3 is built from 17 residues. CDR3 nucleotide sequence: TGTGCCAGCTCACCAGCCGGGAGAGCGGGAGTCGCCGGGGAGCTGTTTTTT. Protein: CASSPAGRAGVAGELFF. Full variable domain (missing parts from reference TRBV18 and TRBJ2-2): NAGVMQNPRHLVRRRGQEARLRCSPMKGHSHVYWYRQLPEEGLKFMVYLQKENIIDESGMPKERFSAEFPKEGPSILRIQQVVRGDSAAYFCASSPAGRAGVAGELFFGEGSRLTVL.

The V and J genes are TRBV6-4 and TRBJ2-1; TRBD1 might be the D (5 bases). The germline CDR1 and CDR2 sequences are MRHNA and SNTAGT. The CDR3 covers 13 residues. Trimming left V 4 bases short and J 5 bases short, with 9 bases between. CDR3 in DNA: TGTGCCAGCAGTGGCGGACAAAACAATGAGCAGTTCTTC. Its protein is CASSGGQNNEQFF.

J is TRBJ1-5 and V is TRBV7-6; D ambiguous. This CDR3 has 14 residues. Trimming cost V 2 bases and J 4 bases, with 9 bases left between them. The germline CDR1 and CDR2 sequences are SGHVS and FNYEAQ. The CDR3 region is CASSLRAENQPQHF. The CDR3 DNA is TGTGCCAGCAGCTTACGTGCAGAAAATCAGCCCCAGCATTTT.

The table lists this clone with a few counts. The chain combines TRBV30 with TRBJ1-5; TRBD1 might be the D (5 bases). Trimming left V 0 bases short and J 0 bases short, with 6 bases between. This CDR3 is 14 amino acids long. Germline V lookup: CDR1 GTSNPN, CDR2 SVGIG (reference sequence). The CDR3 region has the DNA TGTGCCTGGAGTGTAAGGGGTAGCAATCAGCCCCAGCATTTT. As protein: CAWSVRGSNQPQHF.

V is TRBV19 and J is TRBJ1-6; TRBD1 matches at 7 bases. The CDR3 has 17 residues. J lost 0 bases, V lost 7 bases, and 9 bases had no gene match. CDR1 LNHDA and CDR2 SQIVND come from the germline V gene (reference sequence). The CDR3 loop reads CASIRDSIGSYNSPLHF. CDR3 sequence (DNA): TGTGCCAGTATCCGGGACAGCATAGGCTCCTATAATTCACCCCTCCACTTT.

V and J are TRBV5-6 and TRBJ2-3; perhaps TRBD2 as D (5 bases). There are 15 residues in the CDR3. The germline CDR1 and CDR2 sequences are SGHDT and YYEEEE. Trimming shortened V by 4 bases and J by 0 bases, and 12 bases separated the two germline ends. The CDR3 region is CASSPEGYSTDTQYF. The CDR3 DNA reads TGTGCCAGCAGCCCCGAGGGCTATAGCACAGATACGCAGTATTTT. Looking up the rest from reference TRBV5-6 and TRBJ2-3 gives the full variable domain: DAGVTQSPTHLIKTRGQQVTLRCSPKSGHDTVSWYQQALGQGPQFIFQYYEEEERQRGNFPDRFSGHQFPNYSSELNVNALLLGDSALYLCASSPEGYSTDTQYFGPGTRLTVL.

This chain uses TRBV6-5 with TRBJ2-3; D is perhaps TRBD2 (5 bases). CDR1 MNHEY and CDR2 SVGAGI come from the germline V gene. With 6 bases removed from V and 5 bases from J, the gap between germline ends came to 9 bases. The CDR3 covers 12 residues. CDR3 DNA sequence: TGTGCCAGCAGGACGACTAAAGATACGCAGTATTTT. It yields the protein CASRTTKDTQYF.

The sample holds one count of this clone. This chain connects TRBV7-3 to TRBJ2-3, with D possibly being TRBD2 (5 bases). CDR3 length equals 16 residues. Germline V gives CDR1 SGHTA, CDR2 FQGTGA. V lost 1 base to trimming and J lost 3 bases, with 14 bases between them. The CDR3 DNA follows: TGTGCCAGCAGCTTAATTGGGAGCCTCGGGACAGATACGCAGTATTTT. Translated: CASSLIGSLGTDTQYF.

The V call is TRBV7-8, the J call TRBJ2-1; D is perhaps TRBD2 (7 bases). V was pared by 1 base and J by 6 bases, with 16 bases between. CDR3 length: 16 residues. Germline loops: CDR1 SGHVS, CDR2 FQNEAQ. Here the CDR3 DNA reads TGTGCCAGCAGCTTAGGCTGGGGGGGGCCAGCCAATGAGCAGTTCTTC. Protein sequence: CASSLGWGGPANEQFF.